One sample yielded the 24 T cell receptor beta chains listed below, sequenced in a study of early T cells in non-severe SARS-CoV-2 infection. MiXCR, run by TCRdb on the 5' RACE reads, gives a single entry per CDR3 protein. This sample has tens of thousands of distinct CDR3 sequences, with around 3.5% found just once. Sequencing was carried out using whole blood. These receptors originate from an adult who was a healthcare worker with PCR-confirmed SARS-CoV-2 infection or an uninfected control (not recorded which).

Ten or more counts support this clonotype. This chain connects TRBV5-4 to TRBJ1-2; D ambiguous. Germline loops: CDR1 SGHNT, CDR2 YYREEE (reference sequence). Deletions cut 2 bases from V and 2 bases from J, with 4 bases between. The CDR3 has 12 amino acids. CDR3 amino acids: CASSLDNYGYTF. In DNA, the CDR3 is TGTGCCAGCAGCTTAGACAACTATGGCTACACCTTC.

This clonotype was observed at least ten times. CDR3 in amino acids: CASSYEILPNYSNQPQHF. DNA for the CDR3: TGTGCCAGCAGTTACGAGATCCTACCAAATTATAGCAATCAGCCCCAGCATTTT. The V and J genes are TRBV6-5 and TRBJ1-5, with D hard to call. Between the trimmed V and J ends, which lost 2 bases and 0 bases, there was a span of 17 bases. CDR3 length: 18 residues. In germline, CDR1 is MNHEY, CDR2 SVGAGI.

This clonotype was recorded many times. The J gene is TRBJ1-1, the V gene TRBV6-1; D ambiguous. V was trimmed by 4 bases and J by 7 bases, leaving 7 bases between them. The CDR3 extends over 11 amino acids. Germline V gene lookup returns CDR1 MNHNS and CDR2 SASEGT. The CDR3, as DNA: TGTGCCAGCAGTGGTGATGGTGAAGCTTTCTTT. Translation: CASSGDGEAFF.

This clonotype was recorded many times. The chain has TRBV3-1 and TRBJ1-6, with D possibly being TRBD1 (5 bases). The CDR3 is made up of 15 amino acids. From germline, CDR1 is LGHDT and CDR2 YNNKEL (reference sequence). Trimming took 2 bases from V and 7 from J, leaving 12 bases between them. The CDR3 bases are TGTGCCAGCAGCCAAACAGAGGGGTTGAATTCACCCCTCCACTTT. This sequence encodes CASSQTEGLNSPLHF.

This clonotype has at least ten counts. V gene TRBV3-1 combines with J gene TRBJ2-7; 8 nucleotides agree with TRBD2. This CDR3 is built from 14 residues. Germline values: CDR1 LGHDT, CDR2 YNNKEL (reference sequence). The V and J ends lost 4 bases and 6 bases, in that order; junction bases with no gene match: 8. The CDR3 spells CASSPPGRAAEQYF. For the CDR3, the DNA is TGTGCCAGCAGCCCGCCCGGGAGGGCCGCCGAGCAGTACTTC.

This clonotype was detected many times. V gene TRBV7-9 combines with J gene TRBJ2-3; TRBD2 might be the D (5 bases). CDR1 and CDR2 (germline): SEHNR, FQNEAQ (reference sequence). V lost 10 bases to trimming and J lost 2 bases, with 7 bases between them. This CDR3 is 11 amino acids long. CDR3 region: CAIGNTDTQYF. In DNA form, the CDR3 reads TGTGCCATCGGGAACACAGATACGCAGTATTTT.

J is TRBJ1-4 and V is TRBV28; no clear D gene. V gave up 2 bases and J gave up 7 bases, with 5 bases separating them. The germline gives CDR1 MDHEN, CDR2 SYDVKM. The CDR3 covers 12 residues. The CDR3: CASSLQVEKLFF. The CDR3 nucleotides are TGTGCCAGCAGTTTACAGGTTGAAAAACTGTTTTTT. Using reference TRBV28 and TRBJ1-4 for the parts outside the CDR3, the full variable domain is DVKVTQSSRYLVKRTGEKVFLECVQDMDHENMFWYRQDPGLGLRLIYFSYDVKMKEKGDIPEGYSVSREKKERFSLILESASTNQTSMYLCASSLQVEKLFFGSGTQLSVL.

Ten or more counts support this clonotype. This rearrangement joins TRBV9 to TRBJ2-5, with D unresolved. Germline lookup yields CDR1 SGDLS and CDR2 YYNGEE. Trimming cost V 2 bases and J 1 base, with 12 bases left between them. The CDR3 loop spans 15 amino acids. Written as DNA, the CDR3 is TGTGCCAGCAGCGTGGCCGCAGGAGTCCAAGAGACCCAGTACTTC. Its translation is CASSVAAGVQETQYF.

This clonotype was recorded at least ten times. The gene calls are TRBV6-4 and TRBJ2-1; perhaps D is TRBD1 or TRBD2 (6 bases each). CDR1 MRHNA and CDR2 SNTAGT come from the germline V gene. V was pared by 8 bases and J by 1 base, with 30 bases between. The CDR3 spans 20 residues. The CDR3 DNA sequence: TGTGCCAGCCCTCACTTAAGGGGGGTTCGAGCAGGTTGGTCCTACAATGAGCAGTTCTTC. The encoded protein is CASPHLRGVRAGWSYNEQFF.

Ten or more counts support this clonotype. The rearrangement joins TRBV27 to TRBJ1-1; 9 bases are a match to TRBD1. Germline trimming cut 6 bases from V and 6 bases from J; bases unmatched to any gene: 11. The CDR3 totals 15 residues. Germline V gene sequence: CDR1 MNHEY, CDR2 SMNVEV (reference sequence). Here the CDR3 reads CASSPGTGWVAEAFF. CDR3 in DNA: TGTGCCAGCAGCCCTGGGACAGGGTGGGTGGCTGAAGCTTTCTTT.

This clonotype was counted ten times or more. The chain is built from TRBV20-1 and TRBJ2-4; 7 bases are shared with TRBD1. Germline V gene data show CDR1 as DFQATT and CDR2 as SNEGSKA (reference sequence). The CDR3 extends over 15 amino acids. V shed 5 bases, J shed 2 bases, and the junction held 9 bases outside the gene matches. The CDR3 spells CSAPPRQGPKNIQYF. The CDR3, as DNA: TGCAGTGCTCCCCCCCGACAGGGCCCCAAAAACATTCAGTACTTC.

This clonotype was counted only a few times. CDR3 in DNA: TGTGCCAGCAGTGACTACGGGATCGGTGACAGGGCCCTCTCCTACGAGCAGTACTTC. It yields the protein CASSDYGIGDRALSYEQYF. The chain is built from TRBV6-4 and TRBJ2-7, with TRBD1 matching 7 bases. This CDR3 is built from 19 residues. Trimming cost V 1 base and J 0 bases; bases outside gene matches: 15. Germline CDR1 is MRHNA and CDR2 is SNTAGT.

This clonotype occurred many times. V and J are TRBV20-1 and TRBJ1-4; 9 nucleotides align to TRBD1. The CDR3 covers 14 residues. J gave up 6 bases and V 7 bases, and 9 bases lay outside the gene matches. Germline CDR1 is DFQATT and CDR2 is SNEGSKA (reference sequence). For the CDR3, the DNA is TGCAGTGGCACGAGGGGACAGGGCGATGAAAAACTGTTTTTT. Translated: CSGTRGQGDEKLFF.

This clonotype appeared many times. The chain joins TRBV30 to TRBJ1-2, with D perhaps TRBD1 (6 bases). Per the germline V gene, CDR1 is GTSNPN and CDR2 is SVGIG (reference sequence). The CDR3 is 13 residues long. Trimming removed 1 base at V and 4 bases at J, with 10 bases between. CDR3 coding DNA: TGTGCCTGGAGTGCAGGGGTGAGCTATGGCTACACCTTC. Its protein product is CAWSAGVSYGYTF.

The table lists this clonotype with many counts. The genes are TRBV28 and TRBJ1-6; TRBD1 matches at 12 bases. V was clipped by 5 bases and J by 9 bases; unmatched bases: 11. CDR1 is MDHEN, CDR2 SYDVKM, per germline. This CDR3 has 17 amino acids. The CDR3 loop is CASSIRDRGLWASPLHF. CDR3 DNA: TGTGCCAGCAGTATCCGGGACAGGGGGCTATGGGCTTCACCCCTCCACTTT.

Sample share makes this clonotype medium-sized. The chain recombines TRBV7-6 with TRBJ2-3; D remains ambiguous. This CDR3 is 15 amino acids long. Germline V lookup: CDR1 SGHVS, CDR2 FNYEAQ. Trimming pared 1 base from V and 1 base from J, leaving 9 bases between. Here the CDR3 reads CASSLGVSGTDTQYF. The CDR3 DNA reads as TGTGCCAGCAGCTTAGGTGTTTCTGGCACAGATACGCAGTATTTT.

This clonotype was seen at least ten times. The V gene is TRBV6-5, the J gene TRBJ2-3, with unresolved D. The CDR3 covers 14 residues. The V end was cut by 2 bases, the J end by 0 bases, with 6 bases between. Germline V gene sequence: CDR1 MNHEY, CDR2 SVGAGI. This CDR3 reads CASSYKGSTDTQYF. CDR3 coding DNA: TGTGCCAGCAGTTACAAGGGAAGCACAGATACGCAGTATTTT.

This clonotype was detected many times. The chain combines TRBV20-1 with TRBJ1-2, with D unresolved. The germline gives CDR1 DFQATT, CDR2 SNEGSKA (reference sequence). V was trimmed by 0 bases and J by 2 bases, leaving 7 bases between them. The CDR3 loop spans 13 amino acids. The CDR3 nucleotides read TGCAGTGCTAGAGATTGGCAGAACTATGGCTACACCTTC. Protein: CSARDWQNYGYTF.

This clonotype came up many times. The rearrangement links TRBV29-1 to TRBJ2-3; TRBD2 agrees at 8 bases. The CDR3 is made up of 13 amino acids. Trimming took 6 bases from V and 4 from J; bases not matched to a gene: 6. Germline V gene lookup returns CDR1 SQVTM and CDR2 ANQGSEA. In DNA form, the CDR3 reads TGCAGCGTCCAGACTAGCGCTGCAGATACGCAGTATTTT. Amino acid sequence: CSVQTSAADTQYF.

This clonotype showed up many times. The chain carries TRBV27 and TRBJ2-3, with 7 bases identical to TRBD2. CDR3 size: 15 residues. Germline loops: CDR1 MNHEY, CDR2 SMNVEV (reference sequence). J lost 4 bases, V lost 0 bases, and 4 bases had no gene match. The CDR3 DNA sequence: TGTGCCAGCAGTTTATCCGCGGGAGCCGCAGATACGCAGTATTTT. Amino acids: CASSLSAGAADTQYF.

In this sample, this clonotype turned up a few times. The CDR3 DNA reads as TGCAGTGCTAGAGAAGACGGCTTCGAGCAGTACTTC. This codes for CSAREDGFEQYF. V usage is TRBV20-1 and J usage is TRBJ2-7; D is undetermined. The V end lost 0 bases, the J end lost 6 bases, and 9 bases lay between the germline ends. The CDR3 has 12 amino acids. Germline V lookup: CDR1 DFQATT, CDR2 SNEGSKA (reference sequence).

This clonotype was recorded at least ten times. One end of the junction varies from germline; a read error may be responsible. This chain links TRBV6-2 or TRBV6-3 with TRBJ2-7; D gene unclear. This CDR3 has 9 amino acids. Germline V gene lookup returns CDR1 MNHEY and CDR2 SVGEGT. CDR3 nucleotide sequence: TGTGCCAGCAGCCCGGCTATTTCATTC. Protein: CASSPAISF.

This clonotype appeared many times. The CDR3 bases are TGTGCCAGCAGCCAAGGACGGTGGAATGAAAAACTGTTTTTT. Encoded protein: CASSQGRWNEKLFF. The chain joins TRBV4-2 to TRBJ1-4; D is undetermined. V shed 1 base and J shed 5 bases, with 8 bases lying between them. Germline-derived CDR1 and CDR2 are LGHNA and YNFKEQ. The CDR3 has 14 residues.

This clonotype was seen many times. The chain is built from TRBV12-3 or TRBV12-4 and TRBJ1-6; D not certain. The CDR3 spans 16 residues. The ends were cut back, 2 bases at V and 3 bases at J, with 11 bases in the middle. CDR3 sequence reads: CASSLLRADYNSPLHF. CDR3 sequence (DNA): TGTGCCAGCAGTTTACTTCGGGCGGACTATAATTCACCCCTCCACTTT.